This T cell receptor (beta chain) came from a study of blood T cell repertoires in COVID-19. Turning to the study itself: Sources were T cells, B-cell-depleted T cells, or PBMCs; the material itself was cDNA or gDNA.

Trimming left V 6 bases short and J 7 bases short, with 12 bases between. Germline CDR1 reads SEHNR; CDR2 reads FQNEAQ (reference sequence). The length of the CDR3 is 13 residues. Per the original methods: Amplification of reference gene primers provided the estimated nucleated cell counts. Here immunoSEQ multiplex PCR was the method, and the copy in TCRdb shows in-frame clones only, minus some. The V and J calls and the clone size are those of that table, but D and trimming were determined from the DNA. The profile covers about 89,000 clones, with about 80% appearing a single time and roughly 21% taken by the ten largest.

The chain employs TRBV7-9 and TRBJ1-4; tentatively, D is TRBD1 (6 bases). Material for sequencing was peripheral blood. This clonotype originated in an elderly woman with acute or convalescent COVID-19. CDR3 loop: CASSQGHFEKLFF. The CDR3 DNA sequence: TGTGCCAGCAGTCAGGGGCATTTTGAAAAACTGTTTTTT.